The 9 T cell receptor beta chains below were found in one sample sequenced in a study of response to subunit inactivated influenza vaccine. TCRdb ran MiXCR on the RT-PCR reads and lists one entry per CDR3 protein. The sample contains fewer than 600,000 distinct CDR3 sequences, roughly 7.6% of which appear only once. The sample here was PBMCs from blood, taken 23 months after vaccination. The receptors were gathered from a man between 50 and 75 years old who received an inactivated influenza vaccine.

This clonotype has just a few counts. The chain joins TRBV7-2 to TRBJ2-3, with D perhaps matching TRBD1 or TRBD2 (5 bases each). V lost 8 bases and J 2 bases, leaving 20 bases between the germline ends. This CDR3 is 16 amino acids long. Germline CDR1 reads SGHTA; CDR2 reads FQGNSA. Here the CDR3 reads CASGPISGRTTDTQYF. CDR3 DNA: TGTGCCAGCGGACCCATTTCGGGACGTACCACAGATACGCAGTATTTT.

V gene TRBV24-1 combines with J gene TRBJ2-3; unclear D gene. V lost 2 bases, J lost 4 bases, and 12 bases lay in between. The CDR3 has 15 amino acids. CDR1 is KGHDR and CDR2 is SFDVKD in the germline V gene. Here the CDR3 reads CATSDSTHRPDTQYF. The DNA of the CDR3 is TGTGCCACCAGTGATTCTACCCACCGCCCAGATACGCAGTATTTT.

This clonotype was counted ten times or more. V is TRBV11-2 and J is TRBJ2-4, with 7 bases matching TRBD1. This CDR3 comprises 14 residues. V gave up 5 bases and J gave up 6 bases; unmatched junction bases: 7. From germline, CDR1 is SGHAT and CDR2 FQNNGV. The CDR3 region is CASSNTGVANIQYF. CDR3 DNA sequence: TGTGCCAGCAGCAATACAGGGGTGGCAAACATTCAGTACTTC.

At least ten counts were recorded for this clonotype. This sequence joins TRBV29-1 and TRBJ2-2, with D possibly TRBD2 on 7 matching bases. The CDR3 runs 15 residues. Trimming took off 6 bases at V and 4 bases at J, with 18 bases between the two ends. Germline V CDR1 and CDR2: SQVTM, ANQGSEA. The CDR3 DNA reads as TGCAGCGTCGGACCTCGGGGGGCCGGCACCGGGGAGCTGTTTTTT. Protein: CSVGPRGAGTGELFF.

This clonotype was seen many times. This chain links TRBV12-3 or TRBV12-4 with TRBJ2-1; TRBD2 matches 7 bases. This CDR3 region has 12 residues. The trim removed 5 bases at V and 14 bases at J, leaving 9 bases unmatched. Written as DNA, the CDR3 is TGTGCCAGCAGTGAGAATTTGGGGAGGGAGTTCTTC. Residues: CASSENLGREFF.

This clonotype was detected ten times or more. This chain uses TRBV20-1 with TRBJ1-3, with D perhaps TRBD1 (5 bases). V lost 2 bases and J 3 bases, leaving 14 bases between the germline ends. CDR1 and CDR2 (germline): DFQATT, SNEGSKA (reference sequence). The CDR3 length is 15 residues. The CDR3 loop reads CSARSQGEVGNTIYF. The CDR3 region has the DNA TGCAGTGCTAGAAGTCAGGGAGAAGTTGGAAACACCATATATTTT.

This clonotype was detected only a few times. The rearrangement uses TRBV11-2 and TRBJ1-6, with TRBD1 matching over 8 bases. Germline trimming cut 5 bases from V and 7 bases from J; bases unmatched to any gene: 7. Germline-derived CDR1 and CDR2 are SGHAT and FQNNGV. This CDR3 spans 15 amino acids. The DNA for the CDR3 is TGTGCCAGCAGCGCTAGCCGGACAGGGAATTCACCCCTCCACTTT. Residues: CASSASRTGNSPLHF.

The chain has TRBV12-3 or TRBV12-4 and TRBJ1-6, with a weak D call TRBD1 (5 bases). This CDR3 contains 14 residues. V shed 6 bases and J shed 6 bases, with 12 bases lying between them. This CDR3 reads CASRGDLGNSPLHF. CDR3 in DNA: TGTGCCAGCAGGGGGGACCTCGGTAATTCACCCCTCCACTTT.

This clonotype has at least ten counts. The rearrangement links TRBV29-1 to TRBJ2-3; no clear D gene. V gave up 0 bases and J gave up 3 bases, with 10 bases separating them. The CDR3 consists of 14 residues. Germline V gives CDR1 SQVTM, CDR2 ANQGSEA. The CDR3 spells CSVEDSPPTDTQYF. Written as DNA, the CDR3 is TGCAGCGTTGAAGACAGCCCTCCGACAGATACGCAGTATTTT.